One sample yielded the 12 T cell receptor beta chains listed below, sequenced in a study of blood T cell repertoires in COVID-19. The data were produced by immunoSEQ multiplex PCR, yet TCRdb's version contains in-frame clones alone and is incomplete. The table shows a few hundred thousand clones, with about 90% occurring only once. Sequenced: peripheral blood. Receptor source: a woman aged 45-60 years who had recovered from COVID-19.

V usage is TRBV21-1 and J usage is TRBJ2-3; the table names TRBD2, a call not compared with the DNA. TRBV21-1 is given as a pseudogene. The CDR3 spans 18 residues. DNA for the CDR3: TGTGCCAGCAGCAGGAGGGGGACTAGGCTTCCTAGCACAGATACGCAGTATTTT. This codes for CASSRRGTRLPSTDTQYF.

The rearrangement links TRBV27 to TRBJ2-2; 8 bases line up with TRBD2. The CDR3 sequence is 15 residues long. Germline CDR1 is MNHEY and CDR2 is SMNVEV (reference sequence). The ends lost 4 bases at V and 5 bases at J; junction bases unmatched: 6. The CDR3 loop is CASSSSGGETGELFF. CDR3 in DNA: TGTGCCAGCAGTTCCTCGGGAGGGGAAACCGGGGAGCTGTTTTTT.

This clone was seen once. CDR3 sequence: CSVDRVIQNTEAFF. The CDR3 bases are TGCAGCGTCGACCGGGTCATACAGAACACTGAAGCTTTCTTT. This chain joins TRBV29-1 and TRBJ1-1; D ambiguous. From germline, CDR1 is SQVTM and CDR2 ANQGSEA. This CDR3 is 14 amino acids long. The V end lost 6 bases, the J end lost 1 base, and 15 bases lay between the germline ends.

This chain joins TRBV6-5 and TRBJ2-3; unclear D gene. V shed 6 bases and J shed 0 bases, with 10 bases lying between them. This CDR3 is 14 amino acids long. Germline V CDR1 and CDR2: MNHEY, SVGAGI. As DNA, the CDR3 is TGTGCCAGCAGCGTGATCACTAGCACAGATACGCAGTATTTT. Encoded protein: CASSVITSTDTQYF.

The chain couples TRBV29-1 to TRBJ2-3; no firm D call. Germline CDR1 and CDR2: SQVTM and ANQGSEA. This CDR3 has 14 residues. V lost 7 bases and J 2 bases, leaving 16 bases between the germline ends. DNA of the CDR3: TGCAGCGGGTCTTATGGCGGATTCACAGATACGCAGTATTTT. This translates into CSGSYGGFTDTQYF.

A remark on this clone: Other DNA sequences of this sample code for an identical CDR3. The chain uses TRBV19 and TRBJ2-7; D is uncertain. This CDR3 region has 13 residues. Trimming cost V 5 bases and J 4 bases, with 12 bases left between them. Germline CDR1 and CDR2: LNHDA and SQIVND (reference sequence). The CDR3 reads CASSPGVGYEQYF. The CDR3 DNA is TGTGCCAGTAGTCCTGGAGTTGGGTACGAGCAGTACTTC.

The chain has TRBV18 and TRBJ2-7, with 10 positions matching TRBD1. J lost 4 bases, V lost 3 bases, and 9 bases had no gene match. The CDR3 runs to 16 residues. Germline V gene sequence: CDR1 KGHSH, CDR2 LQKENI. The CDR3 coding sequence is TGTGCCAGCTCACCGACTCTTGGGACAGGGGCGTACGAGCAGTACTTC. Residues: CASSPTLGTGAYEQYF.

In this sample, this clone turned up a few times. The genes are TRBV5-1 and TRBJ1-1; 8 bases map to TRBD1. The germline CDR1 and CDR2 sequences are SGHRS and YFSETQ. This CDR3 has 13 amino acids. The junction had 6 bases not matched to a gene; V was cut back by 7 bases and J by 4 bases. CDR3 DNA: TGCGCCAGCGCGGGACAGGTCGTCACTGAAGCTTTCTTT. Its protein product is CASAGQVVTEAFF.

This rearrangement joins TRBV2 to TRBJ2-3; TRBD2 matches 9 bases. This CDR3 contains 15 residues. Germline CDR1 SNHLY, CDR2 FYNNEI. The J segment lost 1 base and the V segment lost 5 bases, leaving 4 bases of the junction unmatched. The CDR3 is CASSSGGTGTDTQYF. CDR3 sequence (DNA): TGTGCCAGCAGTAGCGGGGGGACTGGCACAGATACGCAGTATTTT.

J is TRBJ2-7 and V is TRBV2, with a possible D match to TRBD2 (5 bases). The germline V gene has CDR1 SNHLY and CDR2 FYNNEI. This CDR3 contains 12 residues. The V gene lost 6 bases and the J gene lost 2 bases, with 8 bases spanning the gap. The CDR3 region has the DNA TGTGCCAGCAGCGCGGGTCCCTACGAGCAGTACTTC. Its translation is CASSAGPYEQYF.

J is TRBJ1-2 and V is TRBV19, with 8 bases aligning to TRBD1. V shed 2 bases and J 5 bases; nucleotides not matched to a gene: 4. This CDR3 spans 14 amino acids. In germline, CDR1 is LNHDA, CDR2 SQIVND (reference sequence). The CDR3 reads CASSITGGSYGYTF. As DNA, the CDR3 is TGTGCCAGTAGTATAACAGGGGGTTCGTATGGCTACACCTTC.

The V and J genes are TRBV7-9 and TRBJ2-7, with 10 positions matching TRBD1. V lost 4 bases to trimming and J lost 5 bases; unmatched junction nucleotides: 8. Per the germline V gene, CDR1 is SEHNR and CDR2 is FQNEAQ (reference sequence). The CDR3 contains 15 residues. The CDR3 spells CASSSGTGVPHEQYF. The CDR3 DNA reads as TGTGCCAGCAGCTCCGGGACAGGGGTCCCCCACGAGCAGTACTTC.